This T cell receptor beta chain was recovered during a study of T-cell memory formation after mild COVID-19. This clonotype appeared a few times. Its target is unknown. TCRdb used MiXCR to reprocess the 5' RACE reads, holding one entry per CDR3 protein. This sample has under 300,000 distinct CDR3 sequences, with 9.4% found just once. The germline V gene has CDR1 SQVTM and CDR2 ANQGSEA. CDR3 length: 11 amino acids. The V gene lost 4 bases and the J gene lost 7 bases, with 10 bases spanning the gap. Study results and limitations: Day 37-peaking second-wave clones had unconfirmed SARS-CoV-2 specificity.

The specimen was PBMCs or a T cell subset sorted from them (not recorded which). The clonotype comes from a man younger than 35 who had mild COVID-19 (a few samples of this study predate the infection). Cell type and time point are not known. This sequence joins TRBV29-1 and TRBJ1-1, with no clear D. CDR3 sequence reads: CSVGTEIEAFF. The DNA for the CDR3 is TGCAGCGTTGGGACGGAGATTGAAGCTTTCTTT.